These 32 T cell receptor beta chains were sequenced from one sample in a study of CD8+ T cells in alopecia areata. RNA, once extracted, was reverse transcribed into cDNA for use as the sequencing template. Some clones are missing from TCRdb's copy, which holds only in-frame ones; the method was immunoSEQ multiplex PCR. Here the sample spans approximately 90,000 clones, over 70% being singletons. The treatment is: oral pan-JAK inhibitor, 5-10 mg twice daily. The starting material was CD8+ T cells sorted from blood, obtained at week 44, from a patient treated with tofacitinib. The receptors stem from a human donor with alopecia areata.

This clone has just a few counts. The chain has TRBV19 and TRBJ1-5; D gene ambiguous. The CDR3 has 12 residues. The V end was cut by 5 bases, the J end by 3 bases, with 5 bases between. Germline V gene lookup returns CDR1 LNHDA and CDR2 SQIVND (reference sequence). In DNA form, the CDR3 reads TGTGCCAGTAGTTTTATCAATCAGCCCCAGCATTTT. Its translation: CASSFINQPQHF.

The chain links TRBV15 to TRBJ1-5; possibly TRBD1 for D (6 bases). V lost 8 bases and J lost 1, with 18 bases in between. Germline V gives CDR1 LNHNV, CDR2 YYDKDF (reference sequence). This CDR3 spans 16 amino acids. DNA of the CDR3: TGTGCCACCCGAAGAGCGGAGGGGGGCAGCAATCAGCCCCAGCATTTT. This gives the protein CATRRAEGGSNQPQHF.

The genes are TRBV6-6 and TRBJ2-3; 7 positions agree with TRBD1. CDR1 is MNHNY and CDR2 is SVGAGI in the germline V gene (reference sequence). J was trimmed by 2 bases and V by 4 bases; bases with no gene match: 6. CDR3 length: 15 amino acids. CDR3 nucleotides: TGTGCCAGCAGTTTCTTGACAGGGCCCACAGATACGCAGTATTTT. As protein: CASSFLTGPTDTQYF.

This clone has only a few counts. V gene TRBV7-2 combines with J gene TRBJ1-2; unclear D gene. The V end was cut by 2 bases, the J end by 4 bases, with 14 bases between. This CDR3 is built from 15 residues. CDR1 and CDR2 from the germline V gene are SGHTA and FQGNSA. CDR3: CASSLSDTRAYGYTF. The CDR3 coding sequence is TGTGCCAGCAGCTTAAGTGATACGAGGGCCTATGGCTACACCTTC.

V usage is TRBV27 and J usage is TRBJ2-3; TRBD2 might be the D (5 bases). This CDR3 comprises 16 residues. In germline, CDR1 is MNHEY, CDR2 SMNVEV (reference sequence). V was clipped by 1 base and J by 1 base, with 12 bases between them. CDR3 coding DNA: TGTGCCAGCAGTTTATACTCGCGGCGGGGCACAGATACGCAGTATTTT. Its translation: CASSLYSRRGTDTQYF.

Only one count was recorded for this clone. The chain is built from TRBV7-8 and TRBJ2-1; D might be TRBD2 (7 bases). Trimming removed 3 bases at V and 6 bases at J, with 24 bases between. Germline-derived CDR1 and CDR2 are SGHVS and FQNEAQ. The CDR3 length is 18 residues. The CDR3 nucleotides are TGTGCCAGCAGCTTCCCCAATGGAGGGGGGGTTTGGCGCAATGAGCAGTTCTTC. It yields the protein CASSFPNGGGVWRNEQFF.

This clone showed up just a few times. The chain carries TRBV7-9 and TRBJ2-7; perhaps D is TRBD1 or TRBD2 (6 bases each). The CDR3 loop spans 15 amino acids. The V end was cut by 4 bases, the J end by 1 base, with 14 bases between. Germline values: CDR1 SEHNR, CDR2 FQNEAQ (reference sequence). The CDR3 bases are TGTGCCAGCAGCTCGACAGGCGCGGGATCCTACGAGCAGTACTTC. Translating it yields CASSSTGAGSYEQYF.

This chain uses TRBV6-4 with TRBJ1-5, with TRBD1 identical over 10 bases. The CDR3 has 17 residues. The germline V gene encodes CDR1 MRHNA and CDR2 SNTAGT. Trimming took 0 bases from V and 5 from J; bases not matched to a gene: 7. The CDR3 DNA follows: TGTGCCAGCAGTGACTCCGCGGGACAGGGGATTGATCAGCCCCAGCATTTT. Protein product: CASSDSAGQGIDQPQHF.

The rearrangement joins TRBV13 to TRBJ2-5; D not certain. Trimming pared 2 bases from V and 0 bases from J, leaving 7 bases between. This CDR3 spans 14 amino acids. Germline CDR1 and CDR2: PRHDT and FYEKMQ (reference sequence). The CDR3 sequence is CASSLRQNQETQYF. Here the CDR3 DNA reads TGTGCCAGCAGCTTACGCCAAAACCAAGAGACCCAGTACTTC.

This rearrangement joins TRBV7-3 to TRBJ2-2; no firm D call. The CDR3 length is 12 residues. Trimming stripped 2 bases from V and 5 bases from J, with 3 bases between. From germline, CDR1 is SGHTA and CDR2 FQGTGA. The CDR3 sequence is CASSLSTGELFF. DNA of the CDR3: TGTGCCAGCAGCTTATCTACCGGGGAGCTGTTTTTT.

This clone has a handful of counts. The chain combines TRBV7-2 with TRBJ2-7, with D uncertain. Trimming pared 1 base from V and 3 bases from J, leaving 7 bases between. Germline CDR1 is SGHTA and CDR2 is FQGNSA. This CDR3 is built from 13 residues. CDR3 coding DNA: TGTGCCAGCAGCTTAGGTGGGGACTACGAGCAGTACTTC. Amino acids: CASSLGGDYEQYF.

The chain is built from TRBV11-2 and TRBJ2-7; a possible D gene is TRBD1 (5 bases). V was trimmed by 5 bases and J by 5 bases, leaving 10 bases between them. This CDR3 is built from 12 residues. CDR1 is SGHAT and CDR2 is FQNNGV in the germline V gene. CDR3 sequence: CASSLQGNEQYF. DNA for the CDR3: TGTGCCAGCAGCCTGCAGGGAAACGAGCAGTACTTC.

This chain links TRBV14 with TRBJ1-2; no clear D. This CDR3 has 13 residues. In germline, CDR1 is SGHDN, CDR2 FVKESK. The V end was cut by 0 bases, the J end by 4 bases, with 6 bases between. In nucleotides, the CDR3 is TGTGCCAGCAGCCAAGAGACGGTCTATGGCTACACCTTC. Residues: CASSQETVYGYTF.

In nucleotides, the CDR3 is TGTGCCAGTAGCCTTAACGCGAAGGGCTACTATGGCTACACCTTC. This gives the protein CASSLNAKGYYGYTF. V is TRBV19 and J is TRBJ1-2; no reliable D call. Trimming shortened V by 6 bases and J by 3 bases, and 17 bases separated the two germline ends. This CDR3 contains 15 residues. CDR1 is LNHDA and CDR2 is SQIVND in the germline V gene (reference sequence).

This rearrangement joins TRBV6-5 to TRBJ1-1; D gene uncertain. In germline, CDR1 is MNHEY, CDR2 SVGAGI. Trimming took 3 bases from V and 1 from J, leaving 6 bases between them. The CDR3 sequence is 13 residues long. The CDR3 DNA reads TGTGCCAGCAGTTATCTCAAGAACACTGAAGCTTTCTTT. This translates into CASSYLKNTEAFF.

This chain's CDR3 is CASSLGTGGLNTEAFF. CDR3 DNA sequence: TGTGCCAGCAGCTTAGGGACAGGGGGCCTGAACACTGAAGCTTTCTTT. The V gene is TRBV11-2, the J gene TRBJ1-1, with 11 positions matching TRBD1. Germline loops: CDR1 SGHAT, CDR2 FQNNGV. This CDR3 is built from 16 residues. V dropped 1 base and J dropped 0; count of bases not matched to a gene: 1. Together with reference TRBV11-2 and TRBJ1-1, the CDR3 gives the full variable domain: EAGVAQSPRYKIIEKRQSVAFWCNPISGHATLYWYQQILGQGPKLLIQFQNNGVVDDSQLPKDRFSAERLKGVDSTLKIQPAKLEDSAVYLCASSLGTGGLNTEAFFGQGTRLTVV.

In the case of this clone: At the DNA level, this CDR3 is encoded by other sequences in the same sample as well. CDR3 DNA sequence: TGCAGCGTTGTCGGACAGGGCGGGGGCTACACCTTC. Translation gives CSVVGQGGGYTF. The chain is built from TRBV29-1 and TRBJ1-2, with 8 bases matching TRBD1. J gave up 8 bases and V 4 bases, and 6 bases lay outside the gene matches. CDR3 length equals 12 residues. Germline assignment: CDR1 SQVTM and CDR2 ANQGSEA.

The chain joins TRBV10-2 to TRBJ2-3, with TRBD2 matching over 7 bases. The CDR3 totals 14 residues. V shed 4 bases, J shed 2 bases, and the junction held 3 bases outside the gene matches. The germline V gene has CDR1 WSHSY and CDR2 SAAADI. CDR3: CASSVRGDTDTQYF. The CDR3 coding sequence is TGCGCCAGCAGTGTACGGGGGGACACAGATACGCAGTATTTT.

The chain recombines TRBV5-1 with TRBJ1-1; no reliable D call. The germline V gene has CDR1 SGHRS and CDR2 YFSETQ. The CDR3 spans 13 residues. V shed 2 bases and J shed 1 base, with 6 bases lying between them. CDR3 residues: CASSLQRNTEAFF. The CDR3 DNA follows: TGCGCCAGCAGCTTACAGAGGAACACTGAAGCTTTCTTT.

This chain joins TRBV23-1 and TRBJ2-7; 7 bases match TRBD1. TRBV23-1 is noted as an ORF with a role that remains uncertain. Losses at the gene ends were 2 bases for V and 2 bases for J; bases not matched to a gene: 6. The CDR3 loop spans 15 amino acids. CDR3 amino acids: CASSQPGQPAYEQYF. CDR3 DNA: TGCGCCAGCAGTCAACCGGGACAGCCTGCCTACGAGCAGTACTTC.

This clone has just a few counts. The J gene is TRBJ2-3, the V gene TRBV5-6, with D possibly TRBD1 on 6 matching bases. The CDR3 consists of 16 residues. Per germline, CDR1 SGHDT and CDR2 YYEEEE. Between the trimmed V and J ends, which lost 4 bases and 1 base, there was a span of 16 bases. The CDR3 DNA is TGTGCCAGCAGCAATACTTACAGGGATCGCACAGATACGCAGTATTTT. Translating gives CASSNTYRDRTDTQYF.

J is TRBJ2-7 and V is TRBV7-9, with D tentatively TRBD1 (5 bases). This CDR3 is 10 amino acids long. Germline-derived CDR1 and CDR2 are SEHNR and FQNEAQ (reference sequence). V lost 5 bases and J lost 12, with 11 bases in between. CDR3 sequence (DNA): TGTGCCAGCAGCCTCGACAGTCTGTACTTC. Protein sequence: CASSLDSLYF.

The V call is TRBV4-3, the J call TRBJ2-1, with D hard to call. The CDR3 totals 14 residues. The germline V gene has CDR1 LGHNA and CDR2 YSLEER. With 0 bases removed from V and 5 bases from J, the gap between germline ends came to 8 bases. The CDR3 DNA follows: TGCGCCAGCAGCCAAGATGCCACTCACAATGAGCAGTTCTTC. This translates into CASSQDATHNEQFF.

This clone was detected only a few times. The genes are TRBV6-4 and TRBJ1-3; no definite D call. This CDR3 is built from 14 residues. The germline V gene has CDR1 MRHNA and CDR2 SNTAGT. V lost 7 bases, J lost 0 bases, and 10 bases lay in between. The chain's CDR3 is CASKIQYSGNTIYF. Written as DNA, the CDR3 is TGTGCCAGCAAGATTCAGTACTCTGGAAACACCATATATTTT.

V and J are TRBV19 and TRBJ1-1, with D unresolved. This CDR3 contains 13 residues. CDR1 is LNHDA, CDR2 SQIVND, per germline (reference sequence). V dropped 5 bases and J dropped 0 bases, with 7 bases sitting between them. The CDR3 DNA is TGTGCCAGTAGTGTGTATATGAACACTGAAGCTTTCTTT. Translated, it gives CASSVYMNTEAFF. Together with reference TRBV19 and TRBJ1-1, the CDR3 gives the full variable domain: DGGITQSPKYLFRKEGQNVTLSCEQNLNHDAMYWYRQDPGQGLRLIYYSQIVNDFQKGDIAEGYSVSREKKESFPLTVTSAQKNPTAFYLCASSVYMNTEAFFGQGTRLTVV.

The chain is built from TRBV15 and TRBJ1-3; D is undetermined. The CDR3 contains 18 residues. The V end was cut by 2 bases, the J end by 1 base, with 18 bases between. The germline V gene encodes CDR1 LNHNV and CDR2 YYDKDF (reference sequence). In nucleotides, the CDR3 is TGTGCCACCAGCAGACCGTTCGCCTTAACAGATTCTGGAAACACCATATATTTT. Its translation is CATSRPFALTDSGNTIYF.

The gene calls are TRBV6-6 and TRBJ2-7; no definite D call. CDR3 size: 15 residues. Germline assignment: CDR1 MNHNY and CDR2 SVGAGI (reference sequence). V was pared by 0 bases and J by 0 bases, with 9 bases between. CDR3 region: CASSYSGGSSYEQYF. For the CDR3, the DNA is TGTGCCAGCAGTTACTCGGGCGGAAGCTCCTACGAGCAGTACTTC.

This clone has a handful of counts. This chain connects TRBV7-9 to TRBJ2-1; 8 positions agree with TRBD1. The V segment lost 3 bases and the J segment 5 bases; nucleotides outside the gene matches: 3. The CDR3 length is 14 residues. CDR1 SEHNR and CDR2 FQNEAQ come from the germline V gene (reference sequence). The CDR3 sequence is CASSLVDRDNEQFF. The CDR3 DNA reads as TGTGCCAGCAGCTTGGTGGACAGGGACAATGAGCAGTTCTTC. Supplemented by reference TRBV7-9 and TRBJ2-1, the full variable domain reads DTGVSQNPRHKITKRGQNVTFRCDPISEHNRLYWYRQTLGQGPEFLTYFQNEAQLEKSRLLSDRFSAERPKGSFSTLEIQRTEQGDSAMYLCASSLVDRDNEQFFGPGTRLTVL.

The V call is TRBV11-2, the J call TRBJ2-7; 7 bases line up with TRBD1. Germline CDR1 SGHAT, CDR2 FQNNGV. This CDR3 is built from 15 residues. J lost 3 bases, V lost 4 bases, and 9 bases had no gene match. This CDR3 is CASSYAPGQIYEQYF. The CDR3 nucleotides are TGTGCCAGCAGCTATGCACCGGGACAGATCTACGAGCAGTACTTC.

The chain joins TRBV5-1 to TRBJ1-1; 9 bases agree with TRBD1. The J segment lost 8 bases and the V segment lost 0 bases, leaving 11 bases of the junction unmatched. Germline V lookup: CDR1 SGHRS, CDR2 YFSETQ. CDR3 length equals 16 residues. CDR3 sequence reads: CASSLAGQGRRDEAFF. The CDR3, as DNA: TGCGCCAGCAGCTTGGCCGGACAGGGGCGACGGGACGAAGCTTTCTTT.

The chain couples TRBV6-5 to TRBJ1-1; D not certain. With 8 bases removed from V and 7 bases from J, the gap between germline ends came to 11 bases. The CDR3 consists of 11 residues. From germline, CDR1 is MNHEY and CDR2 SVGAGI. The CDR3 region is CASDSGVEAFF. Written as DNA, the CDR3 is TGTGCCAGCGATTCCGGGGTTGAAGCTTTCTTT.

The chain recombines TRBV9 with TRBJ2-6, with D perhaps TRBD1 (5 bases). The CDR3 spans 18 residues. From germline, CDR1 is SGDLS and CDR2 YYNGEE. Trimming shortened V by 3 bases and J by 0 bases, and 16 bases separated the two germline ends. The DNA for the CDR3 is TGTGCCAGCAGCGCGTCTTTTACAGGCACCTCTGGGGCCAACGTCCTGACTTTC. It codes for CASSASFTGTSGANVLTF.